What follows are 25 T cell receptor beta chains derived from one specimen sequenced in a study of spatial heterogeneity in lung cancer. Study observations and caveats: Counts of expanded intratumoral alpha and beta TCRs tracked tumor mutation counts.

These TCRs' antigens remain unknown. Indicated time point: sample taken at primary tumor resection. TCRdb reprocessed the 5' RACE reads via MiXCR and lists one record per CDR3 protein. The sample carries about 15,000 distinct CDR3 sequences, 6.2% recorded once. Material: lung tumor tissue, obtained at surgery. The receptors were sampled from a male donor with early-stage non-small cell lung cancer.

This clonotype came up many times. This beta chain turned up in a library designed for alpha chains; as an off-target read, its abundance says little. J is TRBJ2-3 and V is TRBV5-4, with 8 bases identical to TRBD1. In germline, CDR1 is SGHNT, CDR2 YYREEE (reference sequence). J was trimmed by 5 bases and V by 1 base; bases with no gene match: 3. CDR3 length: 14 residues. This CDR3 is CASSLQGAKDTQYF. For the CDR3, the DNA is TGTGCCAGCAGCTTGCAGGGGGCGAAAGATACGCAGTATTTT.

This clonotype was seen many times. As an off-target read in a library built for alpha chains, this beta chain has a frequency of little significance. V and J are TRBV4-3 and TRBJ1-6, with a tentative D call TRBD1 (5 bases). Trimming left V 4 bases short and J 9 bases short, with 16 bases between. This CDR3 comprises 15 residues. CDR1 and CDR2 from the germline V gene are LGHNA and YSLEER. CDR3: CASSLGGTERSPLHF. CDR3 coding DNA: TGCGCCAGCAGCCTTGGGGGTACAGAGCGTTCACCCCTCCACTTT.

This clonotype was seen at least ten times. As an off-target read in a library built for alpha chains, this beta chain has a frequency of little significance. This chain joins TRBV11-2 and TRBJ2-4; 7 nucleotides align to TRBD2. Germline V lookup: CDR1 SGHAT, CDR2 FQNNGV. The CDR3 has 14 residues. With V trimmed by 7 bases and J by 2 bases, 5 bases remained unmatched. This chain's CDR3 is CASTQAGSKNIQYF. As DNA, the CDR3 is TGTGCCAGCACCCAAGCGGGGTCCAAAAACATTCAGTACTTC.

This clonotype has ten or more counts. As an off-target read in a library built for alpha chains, this beta chain has a frequency of little significance. The genes are TRBV7-2 and TRBJ2-3, with 10 bases lining up with TRBD2. Losses at the gene ends were 6 bases for V and 5 bases for J; bases not matched to a gene: 5. Germline V lookup: CDR1 SGHTA, CDR2 FQGNSA. The CDR3 extends over 14 amino acids. CDR3 protein: CASRSGGAIDTQYF. The CDR3 nucleotides are TGTGCCAGCAGAAGCGGGGGGGCCATAGATACGCAGTATTTT.

As regards this clonotype: This beta chain is an unintended read in a library built for alpha chains; its size means little. This chain uses TRBV4-2 with TRBJ2-5; TRBD2 matches 11 bases. The V gene end was trimmed by 1 base and the J gene end by 4 bases; junction bases not matched to a gene: 5. The CDR3 contains 16 residues. Germline loops: CDR1 LGHNA, CDR2 YNFKEQ. The CDR3: CASSQVMGLAAETQYF. The CDR3 bases are TGTGCCAGCAGCCAAGTAATGGGACTAGCGGCAGAGACCCAGTACTTC.

This clonotype ranks as medium-sized. A library prepared for alpha chains yielded this beta chain as an off-target read; its size is of little meaning. This chain joins TRBV20-1 and TRBJ1-6; 11 bases match TRBD1. The germline V gene has CDR1 DFQATT and CDR2 SNEGSKA (reference sequence). The V gene end was trimmed by 3 bases and the J gene end by 7 bases; junction bases not matched to a gene: 8. There are 16 residues in the CDR3. CDR3 sequence: CSARNGQGAGNSPLHF. Written as DNA, the CDR3 is TGCAGTGCTAGGAACGGACAGGGGGCTGGGAATTCACCCCTCCACTTT.

This clonotype turned up a few times. Because this beta chain is a stray read in a library intended to capture alpha chains, its abundance should not be given much weight. The rearrangement uses TRBV7-9 and TRBJ2-7, with D perhaps matching TRBD1 (5 bases). There are 14 residues in the CDR3. Germline V gives CDR1 SEHNR, CDR2 FQNEAQ (reference sequence). V lost 6 bases and J 7 bases, leaving 19 bases between the germline ends. The CDR3 sequence: CASSPRSGPGEQYF. Written as DNA, the CDR3 is TGTGCCAGCAGTCCGCGGTCAGGGCCTGGGGAGCAGTACTTC.

This clonotype was detected ten times or more. A library made for alpha chains picked up this beta chain off target, so its size means little. The chain links TRBV24-1 to TRBJ2-5; maybe TRBD1 (5 bases). Germline CDR1 is KGHDR and CDR2 is SFDVKD. This CDR3 has 15 residues. The V gene lost 4 bases and the J gene lost 2 bases, with 13 bases spanning the gap. Here the CDR3 reads CATSDPKTVQETQYF. The CDR3 nucleotides are TGTGCCACCAGTGACCCTAAGACAGTGCAAGAGACCCAGTACTTC.

This clonotype appeared many times. A library made for alpha chains picked up this beta chain off target, so its size means little. The chain employs TRBV20-1 and TRBJ2-3, with TRBD1 matching 9 bases. There are 14 residues in the CDR3. CDR1 is DFQATT, CDR2 SNEGSKA, per germline (reference sequence). V dropped 6 bases and J dropped 3; count of bases not matched to a gene: 7. CDR3 DNA: TGCAGTGCCTCCCCGGGACAGGGAACAGATACGCAGTATTTT. Protein sequence: CSASPGQGTDTQYF.

This clonotype was observed a handful of times. Within a library made for alpha chains, this beta chain is off target, and its count is uninformative. The chain has TRBV29-1 and TRBJ2-1; D may be TRBD1 or TRBD2 (5 bases each). The V end was cut by 1 base, the J end by 8 bases, with 15 bases between. This CDR3 region has 14 residues. Per the germline V gene, CDR1 is SQVTM and CDR2 is ANQGSEA. For the CDR3, the DNA is TGCAGCGTTGAAGTAGGGGAGCTTTCTCATGAGCAGTTCTTC. It is translated as CSVEVGELSHEQFF.

This clonotype has at least ten counts. A library prepared for alpha chains yielded this beta chain as an off-target read; its size is of little meaning. The V gene is TRBV27, the J gene TRBJ2-7; D is unclear. The CDR3 is 16 residues long. Germline assignment: CDR1 MNHEY and CDR2 SMNVEV (reference sequence). V lost 1 base, J lost 7 bases, and 20 bases lay in between. The CDR3 region has the DNA TGTGCCAGCAGTTTATTATTCTTGACGCCACCTAGGGAGCAGTACTTC. Its protein product is CASSLLFLTPPREQYF.

Concerning this clonotype: A much larger clonotype is one base distant, so this may be a read error. For a library built for alpha chains, this beta chain is a stray read; little rests on its size. The V call is TRBV5-1, the J call TRBJ2-7, with 8 bases matching TRBD1. Germline V gene lookup returns CDR1 SGHRS and CDR2 YFSETQ. The V segment lost 1 base and the J segment 4 bases; nucleotides outside the gene matches: 13. This CDR3 has 17 amino acids. CDR3 bases: TGCGCCAGCAGCTTGTCCGGTCAGGGGGCGAAGGTTTACGAGCAGTACTTC. This encodes CASSLSGQGAKVYEQYF. The full variable domain, in which reference TRBV5-1 and TRBJ2-7 provide the parts outside the CDR3, is KAGVTQTPRYLIKTRGQQVTLSCSPISGHRSVSWYQQTPGQGLQFLFEYFSETQRNKGNFPGRFSGRQFSNSRSEMNVSTLELGDSALYLCASSLSGQGAKVYEQYFGPGTRLTVT.

This clonotype was recorded many times. This beta chain was picked up by a library intended for alpha chains and is off target, so its count carries little meaning. The chain recombines TRBV2 with TRBJ2-7, with TRBD2 matching over 7 bases. There are 15 residues in the CDR3. CDR1 and CDR2 from the germline V gene are SNHLY and FYNNEI. With 4 bases clipped from V and 2 bases from J, the junction kept 8 bases outside the gene matches. CDR3 loop: CASSVQRLAPYEQYF. The CDR3 coding sequence is TGTGCCAGCAGTGTACAGCGACTAGCTCCCTACGAGCAGTACTTC.

This clonotype has ten or more counts. As an off-target read in a library built for alpha chains, this beta chain has a frequency of little significance. The chain carries TRBV6-1 and TRBJ2-1, with TRBD2 as a possible D gene (5 bases). V gave up 2 bases and J gave up 6 bases, with 14 bases separating them. Per germline, CDR1 MNHNS and CDR2 SASEGT. CDR3 length: 15 amino acids. The CDR3 DNA reads TGTGCCAGCAGTGAACTACTAGACGGAGGCAATGAGCAGTTCTTC. Its protein product is CASSELLDGGNEQFF.

This clonotype was counted only a few times. Because the library targeted alpha chains, this beta chain is an off-target read whose size means little. V and J are TRBV2 and TRBJ2-7; perhaps TRBD2 as D (6 bases). With 8 bases removed from V and 4 bases from J, the gap between germline ends came to 18 bases. CDR1 and CDR2 from the germline V gene are SNHLY and FYNNEI. CDR3 length: 14 amino acids. The CDR3 bases are TGTGCCAGCTCGTTGCGGGACTCGATGTACGAGCAGTACTTC. Its protein product is CASSLRDSMYEQYF.

This clonotype was recorded at least ten times. The library was built for alpha chains, so this beta chain is an off-target read and its size means little. The chain couples TRBV7-8 to TRBJ1-5, with TRBD1 as a possible D gene (5 bases). V lost 4 bases, J lost 6 bases, and 10 bases lay in between. The V gene's germline CDR1 is SGHVS and CDR2 FQNEAQ. This CDR3 is built from 13 residues. CDR3 in amino acids: CASSSGRFQPQHF. The DNA of the CDR3 is TGTGCCAGCAGCTCGGGACGCTTTCAGCCCCAGCATTTT.

By sample fraction, this clonotype is medium-sized (0.01 to 0.1%). Since the library was made to target alpha chains, this beta chain is a stray read and its abundance is not meaningful. This rearrangement joins TRBV23-1 to TRBJ2-7, with D possibly TRBD1 on 6 matching bases. TRBV23-1 is sorted into the ORF group, with uncertain function. The CDR3 is 17 residues long. V lost 0 bases, J lost 1 base, and 16 bases lay in between. The CDR3, as DNA: TGCGCCAGCAGTCAATCGGCTACGGACAGTGAATCCTACGAGCAGTACTTC. The encoded protein is CASSQSATDSESYEQYF.

This clonotype was counted at least ten times. As an off-target read in a library built for alpha chains, this beta chain has a frequency of little significance. The rearrangement links TRBV12-3 or TRBV12-4 to TRBJ1-6, with D possibly TRBD1 on 5 matching bases. The V gene lost 5 bases and the J gene lost 7 bases, with 15 bases spanning the gap. The CDR3 is 15 residues long. The CDR3 DNA follows: TGTGCCAGCAGTCCCAGACAGACCGGGAATTCACCCCTCCACTTT. Its translation: CASSPRQTGNSPLHF.

This clonotype showed up many times. This beta chain represents an off-target read in a library built for alpha chains; its size is of limited meaning. The chain carries TRBV6-2 or TRBV6-3 and TRBJ1-4; D is possibly TRBD1 (5 bases). There are 16 residues in the CDR3. Germline assignment: CDR1 MNHEY and CDR2 SVGEGT. V lost 6 bases and J lost 5, with 19 bases in between. In DNA, the CDR3 is TGTGCCAGCAGCCCCCTCCGGGGCTCAGGGAATGAAAAACTGTTTTTT. Translated: CASSPLRGSGNEKLFF.

This clonotype came up many times. This beta chain came through as a stray read in a library set up for alpha chains, and its size says little. The V gene is TRBV20-1, the J gene TRBJ2-1; D not certain. The ends were cut back, 6 bases at V and 0 bases at J, with 9 bases in the middle. Per germline, CDR1 DFQATT and CDR2 SNEGSKA (reference sequence). This CDR3 comprises 13 residues. The CDR3 protein is CSAWTYSYNEQFF. As DNA, the CDR3 is TGCAGTGCATGGACCTACTCCTACAATGAGCAGTTCTTC.

In this sample, this clonotype turned up many times. In a library made to pick up alpha chains, this beta chain is a stray read with a size that means little. The chain links TRBV7-2 to TRBJ2-5; D unclear. The length of the CDR3 is 14 residues. V lost 3 bases to trimming and J lost 2 bases, with 10 bases between them. Germline V gene sequence: CDR1 SGHTA, CDR2 FQGNSA. CDR3 DNA: TGTGCCAGCAGCTTCACGGGCACTCAAGAGACCCAGTACTTC. This sequence encodes CASSFTGTQETQYF. Looking up the rest from reference TRBV7-2 and TRBJ2-5 gives the full variable domain: GAGVSQSPSNKVTEKGKDVELRCDPISGHTALYWYRQSLGQGLEFLIYFQGNSAPDKSGLPSDRFSAERTGGSVSTLTIQRTQQEDSAVYLCASSFTGTQETQYFGPGTRLLVL.

In its sample, this clonotype was seen many times. Because the library targeted alpha chains, this beta chain is an off-target read whose size means little. V and J are TRBV27 and TRBJ2-7; TRBD1 agrees at 9 bases. Germline trimming cut 6 bases from V and 3 bases from J; bases unmatched to any gene: 9. The CDR3 loop spans 15 amino acids. The germline V gene has CDR1 MNHEY and CDR2 SMNVEV (reference sequence). CDR3 coding DNA: TGTGCCAGCAGGACCCAGGGACAGGGAGGCTACGAGCAGTACTTC. Protein product: CASRTQGQGGYEQYF.

This clonotype was picked up many times. This beta chain is an unintended read in a library built for alpha chains; its size means little. The V gene is TRBV27, the J gene TRBJ2-7, with TRBD1 matching 9 bases. V shed 4 bases and J 2 bases; nucleotides not matched to a gene: 6. The CDR3 spans 15 residues. The V gene's germline CDR1 is MNHEY and CDR2 SMNVEV (reference sequence). The CDR3 reads CASSSTGGATYEQYF. DNA of the CDR3: TGTGCCAGCAGTTCGACAGGGGGAGCTACCTACGAGCAGTACTTC.

Ten or more counts support this clonotype. This beta chain represents an off-target read in a library built for alpha chains; its size is of limited meaning. The rearrangement links TRBV5-1 to TRBJ2-5; TRBD1 aligns across 8 bases. Germline lookup yields CDR1 SGHRS and CDR2 YFSETQ. CDR3 length equals 14 residues. Trimming took 0 bases from V and 7 from J; bases not matched to a gene: 5. For the CDR3, the DNA is TGCGCCAGCAGCTTGGAGGAACAGGGGGGGACCCAGTACTTC. Encoded protein: CASSLEEQGGTQYF.

This clonotype was picked up a small number of times. Little can be read into the size of this beta chain, an off-target read in a library designed for alpha chains. The chain employs TRBV7-2 and TRBJ1-1; D possibly corresponds to TRBD1 (6 bases). The CDR3 runs to 14 residues. CDR1 is SGHTA, CDR2 FQGNSA, per germline. Trimming took off 5 bases at V and 3 bases at J, with 13 bases between the two ends. CDR3 protein: CASSTRRGDTEAFF. CDR3 DNA sequence: TGTGCCAGCAGCACTCGCAGGGGAGACACTGAAGCTTTCTTT.